This TCR beta chain comes out of a study of human T cells and chemical hapten exposure. Study-wide background: The study traced per-sample TCR yield variation mainly to small differences in pooled library volumes.

Looked up from germline, CDR1 is MNHNY and CDR2 is SVGAGI (reference sequence). Between the trimmed V and J ends, which lost 2 bases and 0 bases, there was a span of 9 bases. The CDR3 is 15 residues long. In this sample, this clonotype turned up a few times. Whole blood that had not been fractionated was the source of extracted total RNA. Library construction involved attaching unique molecular identifiers to individual cDNA molecules, which allowed quantitative, reproducible TCR counting. Via MiXCR, TCRdb re-called the reads, giving one row per CDR3 protein. Of about 120,000 distinct CDR3 sequences detected, about 8.9% appear once; the ten largest clones hold more than 1.3%.

This chain joins TRBV6-6 and TRBJ2-3; maybe TRBD1 (5 bases). The sequence was obtained from a human donor in good health. Some clones in this sample may be carry-over from other donors' samples. Material: whole blood. CDR3: CASSYQGSSTDTQYF. The CDR3 DNA reads TGTGCCAGCAGTTACCAGGGTTCCAGCACAGATACGCAGTATTTT.